This TCR beta chain was found in a study of metastatic and nonmetastatic thyroid tumors. Overall study context: Thyroid patients, malignant and benign, had repertoires compared across blood and tumor or nodule tissue.

The V gene's germline CDR1 is DFQATT and CDR2 SNEGSKA (reference sequence). Trimming stripped 6 bases from V and 4 bases from J, with 12 bases between. CDR3 size: 12 residues. Treatment of any kind had been given to no patient before thyroid surgery. Original methodology: Clinicopathological groups differed in CDR3, with these differences serving to build a distant-metastasis classifier for papillary thyroid cancer. TCRdb reanalyzed the PCR reads with MiXCR. These V and J calls are TCRdb output, not the study's own analysis. The repertoire holds some 16,000 clones, with 15% to 19% as singletons. This sequence originates from a female donor with papillary thyroid cancer or a benign thyroid nodule (not recorded which). Some clones in this sample may be carry-over from other donors' samples. Material for sequencing was blood. The chain joins TRBV20-1 to TRBJ1-2; D possibly corresponds to TRBD1 (6 bases). CDR3 nucleotide sequence: TGCAGTGCGGTCGAACAGGGCTATGGCTACACCTTC. Translation gives CSAVEQGYGYTF.